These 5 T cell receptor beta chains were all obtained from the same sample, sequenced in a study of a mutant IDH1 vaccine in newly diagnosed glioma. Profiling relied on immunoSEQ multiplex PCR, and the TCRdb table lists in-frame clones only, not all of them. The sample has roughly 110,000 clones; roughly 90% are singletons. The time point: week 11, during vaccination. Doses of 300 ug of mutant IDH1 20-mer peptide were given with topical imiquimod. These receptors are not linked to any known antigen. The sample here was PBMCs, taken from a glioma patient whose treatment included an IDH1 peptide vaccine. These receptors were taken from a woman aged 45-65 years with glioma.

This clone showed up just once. The CDR3 nucleotides read TGTGCCAGCCAAAAAGGAGGCGGGAGGGCCAACGAGCAGTACTTC. Translating gives CASQKGGGRANEQYF. The gene calls are TRBV21-1 and TRBJ2-7; the D call of TRBD2 is as the table states it, not checked on the DNA. TRBV21-1 is a listed pseudogene. The CDR3 has 15 amino acids.

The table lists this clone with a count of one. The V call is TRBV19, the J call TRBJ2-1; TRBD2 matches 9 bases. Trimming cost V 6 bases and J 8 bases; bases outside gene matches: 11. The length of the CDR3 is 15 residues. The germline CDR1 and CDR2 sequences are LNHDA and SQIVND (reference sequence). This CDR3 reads CASSQGLAGSHEQFF. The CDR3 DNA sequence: TGTGCCAGTAGCCAGGGGCTAGCGGGATCCCATGAGCAGTTCTTC.

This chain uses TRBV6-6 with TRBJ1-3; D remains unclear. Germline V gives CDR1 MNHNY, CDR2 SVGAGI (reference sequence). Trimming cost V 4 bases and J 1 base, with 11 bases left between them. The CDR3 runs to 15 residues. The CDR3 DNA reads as TGTGCCAGCAGTTCCTCGCTGGGGTCTGGAAACACCATATATTTT. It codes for CASSSSLGSGNTIYF.

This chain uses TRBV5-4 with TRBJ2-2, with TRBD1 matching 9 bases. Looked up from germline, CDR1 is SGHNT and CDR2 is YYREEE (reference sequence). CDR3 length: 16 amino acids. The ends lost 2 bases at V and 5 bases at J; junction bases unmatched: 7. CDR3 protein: CASSFPGQGRTGELFF. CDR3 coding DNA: TGTGCCAGCAGCTTTCCGGGACAGGGTCGAACCGGGGAGCTGTTTTTT.

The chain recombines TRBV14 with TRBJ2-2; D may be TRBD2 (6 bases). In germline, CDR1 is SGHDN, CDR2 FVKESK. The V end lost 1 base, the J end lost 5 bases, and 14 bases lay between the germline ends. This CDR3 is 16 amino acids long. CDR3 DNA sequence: TGTGCCAGCAGCCAAGTAGCGGCGGCGAGAACCGGGGAGCTGTTTTTT. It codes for CASSQVAAARTGELFF.